These 28 T cell receptor beta chains originate from one sample sequenced in a study of naive and memory T cell subsets. Their specific antigens are unknown. Both TRBC1 and TRBC2 were covered by a beta constant-region primer of two equimolar oligonucleotides. Four rounds of PCR amplified the ligated cDNA using nested alpha and beta constant-region primers plus SP2. TCRdb ran MiXCR on the UMI-ligation and nested PCR reads and lists one entry per CDR3 protein. The sample comprises some 82,000 distinct CDR3 sequences, about 10% of which are singletons, and just over 0.13% rests with the top ten. Study results and limitations: Naive repertoires, especially CD8, held a few larger clonotypes, possibly memory cells re-expressing CD45RA.

The specimen sequenced was naive CD4+ T cells from blood. All receptors come from a human donor in good health.

In this sample, this clonotype turned up a few times. The chain recombines TRBV7-2 with TRBJ2-4, with D unresolved. CDR1 is SGHTA and CDR2 is FQGNSA in the germline V gene. The CDR3 runs 14 residues. The V gene lost 5 bases and the J gene lost 3 bases, with 11 bases spanning the gap. The CDR3 region has the DNA TGTGCCAGCAGCCCCGGGTCCTACAAAAACATTCAGTACTTC. Encoded protein: CASSPGSYKNIQYF. The whole variable domain, filled in from reference TRBV7-2 and TRBJ2-4, reads GAGVSQSPSNKVTEKGKDVELRCDPISGHTALYWYRQSLGQGLEFLIYFQGNSAPDKSGLPSDRFSAERTGGSVSTLTIQRTQQEDSAVYLCASSPGSYKNIQYFGAGTRLSVL.

This clonotype was seen ten or more times. The chain has TRBV3-1 and TRBJ2-1; 10 bases are shared with TRBD2. The length of the CDR3 is 16 residues. CDR1 is LGHDT and CDR2 is YNNKEL in the germline V gene (reference sequence). V dropped 1 base and J dropped 2; count of bases not matched to a gene: 2. The CDR3: CASSQGLAGAYNEQFF. The CDR3 DNA reads as TGTGCCAGCAGCCAAGGTCTAGCGGGGGCCTACAATGAGCAGTTCTTC.

This clonotype was picked up a small number of times. The genes are TRBV20-1 and TRBJ2-3, with D unclear. The CDR3 runs to 12 residues. The germline V gene encodes CDR1 DFQATT and CDR2 SNEGSKA (reference sequence). The V and J ends lost 6 bases and 4 bases respectively, with 11 bases between them. Written as DNA, the CDR3 is TGCAGTGCGCCAAGAAGTTCAGATACGCAGTATTTT. Its translation is CSAPRSSDTQYF.

This clonotype was recorded at least ten times. V and J are TRBV12-3 or TRBV12-4 and TRBJ1-1; possible D gene TRBD1, 6 bases. This CDR3 region has 13 residues. Deletions cut 4 bases from V and 6 bases from J, with 12 bases between. The CDR3 is CASSSTGYSEAFF. The CDR3 coding sequence is TGTGCCAGCAGTTCGACAGGTTATTCTGAAGCTTTCTTT.

The chain is built from TRBV3-1 and TRBJ1-1; D remains unclear. V gave up 1 base and J gave up 0 bases, with 9 bases separating them. The CDR3 is 15 residues long. Germline CDR1 LGHDT, CDR2 YNNKEL (reference sequence). The CDR3 DNA follows: TGTGCCAGCAGCCAAGGGGCCACGGTGAACACTGAAGCTTTCTTT. This gives the protein CASSQGATVNTEAFF. Filled out from reference TRBV3-1 and TRBJ1-1, the complete variable domain reads DTAVSQTPKYLVTQMGNDKSIKCEQNLGHDTMYWYKQDSKKFLKIMFSYNNKELIINETVPNRFSPKSPDKAHLNLHINSLELGDSAVYFCASSQGATVNTEAFFGQGTRLTVV.

The V call is TRBV7-9, the J call TRBJ2-1; TRBD2 matches at 11 bases. After removal of 8 bases from V and 3 bases from J, the junction contained 3 bases not matched to a gene. The CDR3 has 14 amino acids. CDR1 and CDR2 (germline): SEHNR, FQNEAQ (reference sequence). CDR3 protein: CASRGTSGYNEQFF. In nucleotides, the CDR3 is TGTGCCAGCCGGGGGACTAGCGGCTACAATGAGCAGTTCTTC.

This clonotype was counted ten times or more. V is TRBV7-8 and J is TRBJ2-6; D is uncertain. The CDR3 is made up of 16 amino acids. In germline, CDR1 is SGHVS, CDR2 FQNEAQ. The germline V and J ends were trimmed by 6 bases and 0 bases, with 12 bases remaining between them. The CDR3 DNA reads TGTGCCAGCAGTTCTGAGAGGCACTCTGGGGCCAACGTCCTGACTTTC. This translates into CASSSERHSGANVLTF.

The V call is TRBV7-3, the J call TRBJ2-6, with D unclear. V was shortened by 1 base and J by 0 bases, with 16 bases between the two germline ends. The V gene's germline CDR1 is SGHTA and CDR2 FQGTGA. The CDR3 length is 19 residues. The DNA of the CDR3 is TGTGCCAGCAGCTTAAGAATGAAATCCTCCGTCTCTGGGGCCAACGTCCTGACTTTC. It encodes CASSLRMKSSVSGANVLTF.

The chain joins TRBV28 to TRBJ2-5, with unresolved D. Trimming shortened V by 7 bases and J by 3 bases, and 12 bases separated the two germline ends. The CDR3 spans 13 residues. Germline V gene sequence: CDR1 MDHEN, CDR2 SYDVKM. CDR3 sequence: CASTLALKETQYF. CDR3 sequence (DNA): TGTGCCAGCACCCTGGCCCTTAAAGAGACCCAGTACTTC.

This clonotype was counted a few times. The chain employs TRBV7-9 and TRBJ2-1, with 9 bases matching TRBD2. Germline loops: CDR1 SEHNR, CDR2 FQNEAQ (reference sequence). Trimming took 0 bases from V and 0 from J; bases not matched to a gene: 9. The CDR3 spans 19 residues. CDR3 protein: CASSLAGSGRPSSYNEQFF. DNA for the CDR3: TGTGCCAGCAGCTTAGCGGGTAGCGGGAGACCCAGCTCCTACAATGAGCAGTTCTTC.

The V call is TRBV6-5, the J call TRBJ2-7; 7 bases are shared with TRBD1. Germline V gene data show CDR1 as MNHEY and CDR2 as SVGAGI. This CDR3 has 13 amino acids. Germline trimming cut 2 bases from V and 5 bases from J; bases unmatched to any gene: 3. CDR3 DNA: TGTGCCAGCAGTTACGTCCAGGGGGACGAGCAGTACTTC. Protein: CASSYVQGDEQYF.

In this sample, this clonotype turned up a few times. This sequence joins TRBV7-2 and TRBJ2-3, with D maybe TRBD2 (6 bases). Per the germline V gene, CDR1 is SGHTA and CDR2 is FQGNSA. The CDR3 is made up of 14 amino acids. V dropped 6 bases and J dropped 0 bases, with 10 bases sitting between them. CDR3 in DNA: TGTGCCAGCAGACTTAGCGGTAGCACAGATACGCAGTATTTT. It specifies CASRLSGSTDTQYF.

A few counts support this clonotype. The chain carries TRBV12-3 or TRBV12-4 and TRBJ2-7, with TRBD2 matching 7 bases. The CDR3 is 12 amino acids. Losses at the gene ends were 2 bases for V and 5 bases for J; bases not matched to a gene: 0. The CDR3 loop is CASSLRGDEQYF. The CDR3 bases are TGTGCCAGCAGTTTACGGGGGGACGAGCAGTACTTC.

This clonotype was seen a few times. The chain uses TRBV27 and TRBJ2-5; D unclear. The CDR3 has 14 amino acids. V gave up 7 bases and J gave up 1 base, with 13 bases separating them. Germline V CDR1 and CDR2: MNHEY, SMNVEV (reference sequence). The CDR3 here is CASTLFDFQETQYF. The DNA for the CDR3 is TGTGCCAGCACCTTGTTTGACTTCCAAGAGACCCAGTACTTC.

V is TRBV29-1 and J is TRBJ1-1, with D unresolved. Per germline, CDR1 SQVTM and CDR2 ANQGSEA. V was pared by 4 bases and J by 0 bases, with 9 bases between. The CDR3 is made up of 13 amino acids. CDR3 DNA: TGCAGCGTTGCCGGACCTTTGAACACTGAAGCTTTCTTT. Its translation is CSVAGPLNTEAFF. Filled out from reference TRBV29-1 and TRBJ1-1, the complete variable domain reads SAVISQKPSRDICQRGTSLTIQCQVDSQVTMMFWYRQQPGQSLTLIATANQGSEATYESGFVIDKFPISRPNLTFSTLTVSNMSPEDSSIYLCSVAGPLNTEAFFGQGTRLTVV.

This clonotype occurred many times. The chain has TRBV18 and TRBJ2-7, with 8 bases that match TRBD2. CDR3 length equals 15 residues. J gave up 4 bases and V 0 bases, and 5 bases lay outside the gene matches. Germline CDR1 and CDR2: KGHSH and LQKENI. The CDR3 nucleotides read TGTGCCAGCTCACCACCTAGCGGCGGGGGGTACGAGCAGTACTTC. Residues: CASSPPSGGGYEQYF.

There are many counts of this clonotype. The chain joins TRBV18 to TRBJ1-5; 7 nucleotides align to TRBD1. Unmatched junction bases numbered 9, after V lost 1 base and J lost 0 bases. This CDR3 is 18 amino acids long. Germline CDR1 KGHSH, CDR2 LQKENI. The CDR3 sequence: CASSPLPTGRFSNQPQHF. The CDR3 DNA sequence: TGTGCCAGCTCACCACTGCCGACAGGGCGCTTTAGCAATCAGCCCCAGCATTTT.

This clonotype was picked up a small number of times. The chain has TRBV29-1 and TRBJ2-3; 9 bases fit TRBD2. The V and J ends lost 6 bases and 1 base, in that order; junction bases with no gene match: 11. Germline CDR1 SQVTM, CDR2 ANQGSEA. The CDR3 is 16 residues long. CDR3 region: CSVQLGGGAGTDTQYF. DNA for the CDR3: TGCAGCGTACAGCTTGGCGGGGGGGCAGGCACAGATACGCAGTATTTT.

V gene TRBV4-2 combines with J gene TRBJ2-5; tentatively, D is TRBD2 (6 bases). The CDR3 has 15 residues. Trimming stripped 0 bases from V and 5 bases from J, with 13 bases between. Germline lookup yields CDR1 LGHNA and CDR2 YNFKEQ. This CDR3 reads CASSQEGGVGETQYF. CDR3 sequence (DNA): TGTGCCAGCAGCCAAGAGGGGGGAGTTGGCGAGACCCAGTACTTC.

In DNA form, the CDR3 reads TGTGCCAGCAGCTTAGATAGAGTCAAAGAGACCCAGTACTTC. The encoded protein is CASSLDRVKETQYF. The V call is TRBV7-9, the J call TRBJ2-5; D is unresolved. The germline V gene has CDR1 SEHNR and CDR2 FQNEAQ (reference sequence). The CDR3 runs 14 residues. V lost 1 base and J lost 3, with 9 bases in between.

About this clonotype: With a much larger clone just one base away, this may be a read error. The V and J genes are TRBV7-3 and TRBJ1-5, with 8 bases identical to TRBD1. The J segment lost 3 bases and the V segment lost 5 bases, leaving 0 bases of the junction unmatched. The CDR3 contains 13 residues. Germline CDR1 is SGHTA and CDR2 is FQGTGA. CDR3 nucleotides: TGTGCCAGCAGCCAGGGGGCCAATCAGCCCCAGCATTTT. Protein sequence: CASSQGANQPQHF.

This clonotype was counted many times. The chain recombines TRBV7-2 with TRBJ2-5, with D hard to call. CDR1 is SGHTA and CDR2 is FQGNSA in the germline V gene. Trimming pared 5 bases from V and 4 bases from J, leaving 14 bases between. The CDR3 totals 14 residues. The CDR3 reads CASSPGGMGETQYF. The CDR3 nucleotides read TGTGCCAGCAGCCCCGGCGGTATGGGAGAGACCCAGTACTTC.

The V call is TRBV12-3 or TRBV12-4, the J call TRBJ1-6; TRBD1 aligns across 9 bases. CDR3 length: 14 residues. Trimming at V came to 5 bases and at J to 7 bases, leaving 3 bases not matched to a gene. CDR3 in DNA: TGTGCCAGCAGTCCGGGACAGGGAAATTCACCCCTCCACTTT. It encodes CASSPGQGNSPLHF.

This clonotype was picked up many times. The chain combines TRBV3-1 with TRBJ1-4, with a weak D call TRBD1 (6 bases). The germline V and J ends were trimmed by 3 bases and 15 bases, with 11 bases remaining between them. Germline loops: CDR1 LGHDT, CDR2 YNNKEL (reference sequence). The CDR3 runs 11 residues. CDR3 residues: CASSQGAGMFF. The CDR3 DNA reads TGTGCCAGCAGCCAGGGGGCAGGGATGTTTTTT.

In its sample, this clonotype was seen a few times. This chain's CDR3 is CASSYHSSPYGYTF. DNA for the CDR3: TGTGCCAGCAGTTACCACAGCTCCCCTTATGGCTACACCTTC. The chain links TRBV6-2 or TRBV6-3 to TRBJ1-2; D gene ambiguous. Germline values: CDR1 MNHEY, CDR2 SVGEGT. The ends were cut back, 2 bases at V and 5 bases at J, with 12 bases in the middle. The CDR3 length is 14 residues.

The chain recombines TRBV24-1 with TRBJ2-1, with TRBD2 matching 14 bases. The CDR3 runs to 14 residues. Losses at the gene ends were 10 bases for V and 8 bases for J; bases not matched to a gene: 6. Germline CDR1 and CDR2: KGHDR and SFDVKD. CDR3 protein: CATGGTSGGYEQFF. The CDR3 nucleotides are TGTGCCACGGGGGGGACTAGCGGGGGTTATGAGCAGTTCTTC.

This sequence joins TRBV20-1 and TRBJ2-7; 9 bases fit TRBD1. The CDR3 runs to 14 residues. J lost 0 bases, V lost 4 bases, and 4 bases had no gene match. Germline lookup yields CDR1 DFQATT and CDR2 SNEGSKA (reference sequence). Written as DNA, the CDR3 is TGCAGTGCTACCGGGACAGGGTACTCCTACGAGCAGTACTTC. The encoded protein is CSATGTGYSYEQYF.

This clonotype was seen more than once but under ten times. The rearrangement links TRBV28 to TRBJ2-7; D ambiguous. The CDR3 is made up of 14 amino acids. V lost 7 bases to trimming and J lost 2 bases, with 15 bases between them. Germline assignment: CDR1 MDHEN and CDR2 SYDVKM. CDR3 sequence reads: CASTLLDRPYEQYF. CDR3 DNA: TGTGCCAGCACCCTATTGGACCGACCCTACGAGCAGTACTTC.